This TCR beta chain was recorded in a study of beta chain features in type 1 diabetes. Study-wide context: No patient-donor differences in age, gender, total cells or subset yield.

Study-wide findings and caveats: For type 1 diabetes patients, VDJ junctions showed fewer insertions and more deletions. Type 1 diabetes patients showed a moderate but significant shortening of TCRB CDR3s in all four CD4+ subsets.

This clone was counted between two and nine times. Its specificity is not known. Sorting gave populations that all exceeded 98% purity. The length of the CDR3 is 14 residues. Expressed TCRB transcripts got sequenced, as all isolated RNA was reverse transcribed. Sequencing was performed with immunoSEQ multiplex PCR; in TCRdb, only in-frame clones are kept and a portion is missing. Here the sample spans 400,000 or so clones, around 13% being singletons. This chain links TRBV21-1 with TRBJ1-5. TRBV21-1 is tagged as a pseudogene. The origin of this receptor is a woman aged 18-30 years with type 1 diabetes. Sequencing was performed on naive CD4+ T cells from blood. The CDR3 sequence: CASAERGVGQPQHF. DNA of the CDR3: TGTGCCAGCGCCGAACGGGGGGTTGGACAGCCCCAGCATTTT.